Described below is a single T cell receptor (beta chain) sequence and its context. Its antigen is not identified. Graft specimens yielded both intraepithelial and lamina propria lymphocytes. CDR1 is DFQATT, CDR2 SNEGSKA, per germline (reference sequence). The CDR3 runs 11 residues. Trimming took 1 base from V and 3 from J, leaving 3 bases between them. This sample was included in a study of graft-versus-host responses after intestinal transplantation. Study-wide context: Those transplanted obtained multivisceral, liver-intestinal, or isolated intestinal grafts. Among the recipients, all got anti-thymocyte globulin induction and then tacrolimus and steroids for about 3 years. Overall study findings and caveats: Recipient marrow held GvH clones, some first seen in ileum or blood. When patients had graft-donor T cell macrochimerism, their allografts held high graft-versus-host to host-versus-graft clonal ratios.

Clones were read by immunoSEQ multiplex PCR, and TCRdb kept only the in-frame ones, dropping some. The table records some 4,300 clones, 76% of them present only once. This sequence originates from a human patient who received an intestinal transplant, so some T cells may come from the graft donor. The sample was ileum tissue, taken just under 350 days after intestinal transplantation. The chain joins TRBV20-1 to TRBJ1-1; no definite D call. DNA of the CDR3: TGCAGTGCTAGAGCATACACTGAAGCTTTCTTT. Protein sequence: CSARAYTEAFF.